This T cell receptor beta chain derives from a study of T cells in Graves' hyperthyroidism and ophthalmopathy. Germline CDR1 and CDR2: SNHLY and FYNNEI. This CDR3 spans 15 amino acids. Notes on this clonotype: One end of the junction fails to match germline, which may point to a read error.

Amplified TCR beta CDR3 regions came from RNA transcripts. HTBI primers were employed in a first-round RT-PCR of the TCR CDR3. TCRdb re-analysed the multiplex PCR reads in MiXCR, keeping a single row per CDR3 protein. The sample records around 700,000 distinct CDR3 sequences, around 20% being singletons. The sequenced sample was blood. This TCR was recovered from a woman in her forties or fifties with Graves' hyperthyroidism that later progressed to Graves' ophthalmopathy. J is TRBJ2-2 and V is TRBV2; weak D call: TRBD2 (5 bases). CDR3 nucleotides: TGTGCCAGCAGTGAGTCGCTAGCCAACACCGGGGAGCTGCTTTTT. Encoded protein: CASSESLANTGELLF.